This TCR beta chain was observed in a study of cytomegalovirus exposure and HLA in healthy donors. Each donor's status was that of a healthy bone marrow donor. CDR1 and CDR2 (germline): MDHEN, SYDVKM. The CDR3 has 15 residues. With V trimmed by 6 bases and J by 1 base, 6 bases remained unmatched. Findings and limits, study-wide: The majority of CMV-associated TCR beta chains were reported as apparently HLA-restricted in a later analysis. A later analysis reportedly found that, within productive TCRs, an Asian-associated ancestry cluster had fewer N-insertions than the mean observed across the 666 donors.

PCR employed 60 Vbeta and 13 Jbeta primers. The repertoire was sequenced with immunoSEQ multiplex PCR; TCRdb's copy has only in-frame clones and lacks some. Of under 250,000 clones listed, around 86% are singletons. To note about this clone: The antigen is undetermined.

The clonotype was recovered from a woman in her fifties or sixties in good health and CMV-seropositive. The V call is TRBV28, the J call TRBJ1-3; 7 bases agree with TRBD1. Sequencing was performed on PBMCs. The CDR3 sequence: CASSLGTASGNTIYF. CDR3 bases: TGTGCCAGCAGCCTGGGGACAGCGTCTGGAAACACCATATATTTT. Variable domain in full (rest from reference TRBV28 and TRBJ1-3): DVKVTQSSRYLVKRTGEKVFLECVQDMDHENMFWYRQDPGLGLRLIYFSYDVKMKEKGDIPEGYSVSREKKERFSLILESASTNQTSMYLCASSLGTASGNTIYFGEGSWLTVV.